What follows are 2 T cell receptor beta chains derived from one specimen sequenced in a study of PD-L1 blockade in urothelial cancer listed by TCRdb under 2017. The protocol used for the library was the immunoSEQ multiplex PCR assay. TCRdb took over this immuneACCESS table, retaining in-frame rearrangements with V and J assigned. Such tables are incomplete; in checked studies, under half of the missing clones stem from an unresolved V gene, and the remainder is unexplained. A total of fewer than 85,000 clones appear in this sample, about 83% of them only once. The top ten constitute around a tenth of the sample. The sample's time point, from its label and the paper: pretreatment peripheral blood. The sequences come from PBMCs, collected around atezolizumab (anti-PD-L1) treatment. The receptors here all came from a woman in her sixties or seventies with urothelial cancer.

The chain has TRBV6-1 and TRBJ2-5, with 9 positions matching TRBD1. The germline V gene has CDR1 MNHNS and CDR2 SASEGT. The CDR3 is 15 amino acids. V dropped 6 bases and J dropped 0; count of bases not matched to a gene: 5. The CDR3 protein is CASRPDRGYQETQYF. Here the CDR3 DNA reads TGTGCCAGCAGACCTGACAGGGGGTACCAAGAGACCCAGTACTTC.

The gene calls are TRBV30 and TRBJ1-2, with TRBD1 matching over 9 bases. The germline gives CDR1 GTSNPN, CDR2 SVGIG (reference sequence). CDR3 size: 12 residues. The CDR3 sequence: CAKGGQGVEDTF. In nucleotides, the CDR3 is TGTGCAAAGGGGGGACAGGGAGTAGAGGACACCTTC.